This is a list of T cell receptor beta chains from one sample in a study of blood T cell repertoires in COVID-19. Profiling relied on immunoSEQ multiplex PCR, and the TCRdb table lists in-frame clones only, not all of them. The data contain about 360,000 clones, over 75% of them singletons. Sequenced sample: PBMCs or T cells enriched from blood (not recorded which). These receptors came from a man in his thirties or forties who had recovered from COVID-19. Each CDR3 is given with its conserved first and last residue. A D gene is named only where the DNA matches it firmly. The listing skips clone size in some rows; elsewhere it reads once, few, many or a size class.

v_gene,abundance,d_gene,j_gene,CDR3nt,CDR3aa
TRBV29-1,.,.,TRBJ2-3,TGCAGCGTTGAGGTGGGGGACTTTAGCACAGATACGCAGTATTTT,CSVEVGDFSTDTQYF
TRBV27,.,.,TRBJ2-7,TGTGCCAGCAGTTTATCGGCAGATCCATCCTACGAGCAGTACTTC,CASSLSADPSYEQYF
TRBV4-1,.,TRBD1,TRBJ2-1,TGCGCCAGCAGCCAGATCCAGACAGGGAGCTCCTACAATGAGCAGTTCTTC,CASSQIQTGSSYNEQFF
TRBV10-3,once,TRBD2,TRBJ2-3,TGTGCCATCAGTGAGTCTATGGGACTAGCTATGACAGATACGCAGTATTTT,CAISESMGLAMTDTQYF
TRBV9,.,.,TRBJ1-4,TGTGCCAGCAGCGTCCGGGGAGAGTTGGATGAAAAACTGTTTTTT,CASSVRGELDEKLFF
TRBV5-1,.,TRBD1,TRBJ2-2,TGCGCCAGCAGTTACGAGGGACAGGGACGCACCGGGGAGCTGTTTTTT,CASSYEGQGRTGELFF
TRBV25-1,few,.,TRBJ1-3,TGTGCCAGCAGTGAACCGGCGGGAGGAAACACCATATATTTT,CASSEPAGGNTIYF
TRBV2,few,TRBD1,TRBJ2-5,TGTGCCAGCAAAGGACAGGGGGAGACCCAGTACTTC,CASKGQGETQYF
TRBV2,.,TRBD1,TRBJ1-4,TGTGCCAGCAGTCGATACTTACAGGGGGCCGGAGGTGAAAAACTGTTTTTT,CASSRYLQGAGGEKLFF
TRBV7-2,.,.,TRBJ1-1,TGTGCCAGCAGCTTAAACAGGGCGGGTACTGAAGCTTTCTTT,CASSLNRAGTEAFF
TRBV19,.,TRBD1,TRBJ1-5,TGTGCCAGTAGTATAGGGCCGGGACAGGGGGCCCAAAGCAATCAGCCCCAGCATTTT,CASSIGPGQGAQSNQPQHF
TRBV7-8,.,.,TRBJ1-3,TGTGCCAGCAGCTTAGTTCAGGGTCCTGGAAACACCATATATTTT,CASSLVQGPGNTIYF
TRBV7-9,once,.,TRBJ1-4,TGTGCCAGCAAGGGAGGCGAAAAACTGTTTTTT,CASKGGEKLFF
TRBV5-1,.,TRBD1,TRBJ2-2,TGCGCCAGCAGCTCGGGGACAGGGTATCTGGCCGGGGAGCTGTTTTTT,CASSSGTGYLAGELFF
TRBV4-1,once,.,TRBJ2-7,TGCGCCAGCAGCCAAGTCAACAAAGCCTACGAGCAGTACTTC,CASSQVNKAYEQYF
TRBV7-2,.,TRBD1,TRBJ1-1,TGTGCCAGCAGCTTATATGGGACAGGGAACACTGAAGCTTTCTTT,CASSLYGTGNTEAFF
TRBV7-2,.,.,TRBJ1-1,TGTGCCAGCAGCTTGAGAGGCACTGAAGCTTTCTTT,CASSLRGTEAFF
TRBV3-1/TRBV3-2,.,.,TRBJ2-2,TGTGCCAGCAGCCAAGCCGCAGGGCGTGTCGCCGGGGAGCTGTTTTTT,CASSQAAGRVAGELFF
TRBV18,.,.,TRBJ1-1,TGTGCCAGCTCACCGGCGGGGCGCGCAGAGAGTTTTGGAGCTTTCTTT,CASSPAGRAESFGAFF
TRBV2,.,TRBD2,TRBJ2-2,TGTGCCAGCCGGGTAGCGGGGGGGCCTTTAACCGGGGAGCTGTTTTTT,CASRVAGGPLTGELFF
TRBV7-8,.,TRBD1,TRBJ1-2,TGTGCCAGCAGCTTAAAGCGGACAGGGTCGAATGGCTACACCTTC,CASSLKRTGSNGYTF
TRBV12-5,.,.,TRBJ1-3,TGTGCTAGTGGTTTGGGTAAGGCAGCGTTTTTT,CASGLGKAAFF
TRBV9,.,.,TRBJ2-7,TGTGCCAGCAGCGTAGAGCAGGGATACGAGCAGTACTTC,CASSVEQGYEQYF
TRBV27,.,TRBD1,TRBJ1-1,TGTGCCAGCAGCTTGAGGGGGCCGGGGACTGAAGCTTTCTTT,CASSLRGPGTEAFF
TRBV4-2,.,TRBD1,TRBJ2-2,TGTGCCAGCAGCCAAGATGTGGGACAGGGGGCGTCGGGGGAGCTGTTTTTT,CASSQDVGQGASGELFF
TRBV20-1,few,TRBD2,TRBJ2-3,TGCAGTGCTAGTTTCGGGGGGGCCGGAGCAGATACGCAGTATTTT,CSASFGGAGADTQYF
TRBV4-1,.,.,TRBJ1-2,TGCGCCAGCAGCCAAGAGTATTTCGGTGAAGCTAACTATGGCTACACCTTC,CASSQEYFGEANYGYTF
TRBV10-2,.,TRBD1,TRBJ1-3,TGCGCCAAGAGGGACAGTGGAAACACCATATATTTT,CAKRDSGNTIYF
TRBV4-2,.,.,TRBJ2-1,TGTGCCAGCAGCCAAGAGGGGACAAGTGCGACCAATGAGCAGTTCTTC,CASSQEGTSATNEQFF
TRBV5-1,.,.,TRBJ2-2,TGCGCCAGCTCGGTAGGAGCCGGCACCGGGGAGCTGTTTTTT,CASSVGAGTGELFF
TRBV30,.,TRBD1,TRBJ1-1,TGTGCCTGGAGTCCAGGGGGTGGACAGAGAACTGAAGCTTTCTTT,CAWSPGGGQRTEAFF
TRBV29-1,.,TRBD2,TRBJ2-2,TGCAGCGTTCCTGTCAGGGAGGGGACCGGGGAGCTGTTTTTT,CSVPVREGTGELFF
TRBV10-1,few,.,TRBJ1-1,TGCGCCAGCAGTGGTGGCTCTCCAACCGCTGAAGCTTTCTTT,CASSGGSPTAEAFF
TRBV7-2,.,TRBD2,TRBJ2-7,TGTGCCAGCAGCTCCAAAGGGACTAGCGGGGGGAAACAGGATGAGCAGTACTTC,CASSSKGTSGGKQDEQYF
TRBV19,once,TRBD1,TRBJ1-5,TGTGCCAGTAGACCACAGGGGGTGTTGGTTCAGCCCCAGCATTTT,CASRPQGVLVQPQHF
TRBV27,.,TRBD2,TRBJ2-1,TGTGCCAGCAGTTTATACTTCCGGGGGGGGCTTGAGCAGTTCTTC,CASSLYFRGGLEQFF
TRBV3-1/TRBV3-2,.,TRBD1,TRBJ2-5,TGTGCCAGCAGCCTCCCCCGGGAGACAGGGGCCGCCGAGGCCCAGTACTTC,CASSLPRETGAAEAQYF
TRBV7-9,.,.,TRBJ1-4,TGTGCCAGCAGCTTATCCGGTTGGCAGGGAAGTAATGAAAAACTGTTTTTT,CASSLSGWQGSNEKLFF
TRBV6-5,.,.,TRBJ1-6,TGTGCCAGCAGTTACTCTCGAGGAGGTGGTAATTCACCCCTCCACTTT,CASSYSRGGGNSPLHF
TRBV19,.,TRBD1,TRBJ1-5,TGTGCCAGTAGTATTGTGAGACAGGGGGCGATTAGCAATCAGCCCCAGCATTTT,CASSIVRQGAISNQPQHF
TRBV27,.,TRBD1,TRBJ1-2,TGTGCCAGCAGTTCCCGGGACAGGGCCTCCTATGGCTACACCTTC,CASSSRDRASYGYTF
TRBV29-1,.,.,TRBJ1-2,TGCAGCGTTGAAGATCTAGAGGTACATGGCTACACCTTC,CSVEDLEVHGYTF